A selection of T cell receptor beta chains follows, all from one sample in a study of blood T cell repertoires in COVID-19. Only in-frame clones appear in the TCRdb table, and some are missing; sequencing was by immunoSEQ multiplex PCR. The profile shows fewer than 400,000 clones, 89% of them singletons. Sequencing input: PBMCs or T cells enriched from blood (not recorded which). The receptors originated from a man aged 60-69 years who had recovered from COVID-19. Both conserved end residues are trimmed from each CDR3. Fields, in order: J gene, V gene, CDR3 protein.

>TRBJ1-6|TRBV10-3
AIREDRVVEPLH
>TRBJ2-1|TRBV28
ASSLPRQAYNEQF
>TRBJ2-3|TRBV28
ASSLTGNTQY
>TRBJ1-4|TRBV4-2
ASSPGGAGAATNEKLF
>TRBJ1-1|TRBV7-9
ASSEGRRHTEAF
>TRBJ2-7|TRBV6-5
ASNAGESYEQY
>TRBJ2-7|TRBV9
ASSWGGGSLSDEQY
>TRBJ2-2|TRBV5-1
ASSPQANTGELF
>TRBJ2-7|TRBV14
ASSQRDGRASYEQY
>TRBJ2-7|TRBV28
ASSPHREQY
>TRBJ1-2|TRBV5-1
ASSYAWADPNYGYT
>TRBJ2-7|TRBV28
ASSLQGFDEQY
>TRBJ2-7|TRBV9
ASSVGPGGSYEQY
>TRBJ2-7|TRBV5-1
ASSTRTNSYEQY
>TRBJ2-1|TRBV28
ASHRGGGNEQF
>TRBJ2-1|TRBV7-3
ASSLLQAGEQF
>TRBJ1-1|TRBV5-4
ASSLASYTEAF
>TRBJ2-5|TRBV7-2
ASSLGRTGWETQY
>TRBJ2-5|TRBV7-9
ASSLGSGARETQY
>TRBJ1-3|TRBV7-3
ASSLTGGVGNTIY
>TRBJ2-7|TRBV18
ASSPTGVYEQY
>TRBJ2-3|TRBV5-6
ASSLLAALGDTQY
>TRBJ1-5|TRBV10-1
ASSELGGNQPQH
>TRBJ1-1|TRBV11-1
ASSLHNTEAF
>TRBJ2-7|TRBV7-9
ASSTPRTGSAYEQY
>TRBJ2-3|TRBV5-1
ASSLEQGGPDTQY
>TRBJ2-1|TRBV18
ASSPLGTSGRAYNEQF
>TRBJ2-7|TRBV28
ASSFLTAGDGEQY
>TRBJ1-5|TRBV30
AWNLRGGDQPQH
>TRBJ2-3|TRBV5-1
ASSLLSSWRQTTQY
>TRBJ2-3|TRBV19
ASSPSGTNTDTQY
>TRBJ2-1|TRBV5-1
ASSLAAGGYNEQF
>TRBJ2-1|TRBV18
ASSLPGTSSNEQF
>TRBJ1-4|TRBV5-1
ASSLGDSLMEKLF
>TRBJ2-7|TRBV28
ASSLSPGQTYEQY
>TRBJ1-5|TRBV6-1
ASSALDRGRYNQPQH
>TRBJ1-2|TRBV13
ASSSSQGATGYT
>TRBJ1-2|TRBV7-9
ASSPRDNNYGYT
>TRBJ1-4|TRBV28
ASSLVWTGSEKLF
>TRBJ2-7|TRBV2
ASSQGGVEQY
>TRBJ2-1|TRBV9
ASSVGTSGRGYEQF